What follows are 25 T cell receptor beta chains derived from one specimen sequenced in a study of blood T cell repertoires in COVID-19. Sequenced by immunoSEQ multiplex PCR; TCRdb stores in-frame clones only, minus some. The repertoire consists of around 200,000 clones, with approximately 86% occurring once and the leading ten covering 5.5% to 8.5%. Sequencing was carried out using peripheral blood. The receptors shown here come from a woman of 80 years or more in a cohort sampled during active or convalescent COVID-19.

This rearrangement joins TRBV5-1 to TRBJ2-2, with D perhaps matching TRBD2 (5 bases). The CDR3 extends over 14 amino acids. Germline CDR1 reads SGHRS; CDR2 reads YFSETQ. V lost 3 bases to trimming and J lost 6 bases, with 12 bases between them. The DNA of the CDR3 is TGCGCCAGCAGCTCTGGGGAGTCGTCCGGGGAGCTGTTTTTT. Its protein product is CASSSGESSGELFF. Complete variable domain (other parts from reference TRBV5-1 and TRBJ2-2): KAGVTQTPRYLIKTRGQQVTLSCSPISGHRSVSWYQQTPGQGLQFLFEYFSETQRNKGNFPGRFSGRQFSNSRSEMNVSTLELGDSALYLCASSSGESSGELFFGEGSRLTVL.

The chain has TRBV10-2 and TRBJ1-1; D gene ambiguous. CDR1 is WSHSY, CDR2 SAAADI, per germline. Trimming removed 2 bases from V and 0 bases from J, with 7 bases in between. This CDR3 has 14 amino acids. Here the CDR3 DNA reads TGCGCCAGCAGTGAGCCGGGGATGAACACTGAAGCTTTCTTT. Residues: CASSEPGMNTEAFF.

The chain uses TRBV28 and TRBJ1-1; D unclear. The germline CDR1 and CDR2 sequences are MDHEN and SYDVKM. The CDR3 covers 13 residues. Trimming removed 7 bases from V and 4 bases from J, with 13 bases in between. This chain's CDR3 is CASTSRGRTEAFF. The CDR3, as DNA: TGTGCCAGCACCTCGCGAGGGCGCACTGAAGCTTTCTTT.

The CDR3 DNA reads as TGTGCCAGCAGTGAGCGGCGTCACCATGAACGGGGAGCTTTCTTT. This encodes CASSERRHHERGAFF. This chain uses TRBV6-1 with TRBJ1-1; D unclear. The V end lost 3 bases, the J end lost 10 bases, and 21 bases lay between the germline ends. This CDR3 has 15 residues. Germline assignment: CDR1 MNHNS and CDR2 SASEGT.

In this sample, this clone turned up a few times. The V gene is TRBV11-2, the J gene TRBJ2-5; 7 bases agree with TRBD1. Germline CDR1 and CDR2: SGHAT and FQNNGV. There are 18 residues in the CDR3. Trimming at V came to 1 base and at J to 5 bases, leaving 16 bases not matched to a gene. CDR3 region: CASSLAHWKGGIGETQYF. CDR3 sequence (DNA): TGTGCCAGCAGCTTAGCCCACTGGAAAGGGGGCATTGGTGAGACCCAGTACTTC.

V and J are TRBV5-1 and TRBJ1-5; a possible D gene is TRBD1 (6 bases). The germline V gene encodes CDR1 SGHRS and CDR2 YFSETQ. This CDR3 comprises 15 residues. The ends were cut back, 0 bases at V and 6 bases at J, with 13 bases in the middle. The DNA of the CDR3 is TGCGCCAGCAGCTTGGGGGAGGGGGGGCTTCAGCCCCAGCATTTT. Its protein is CASSLGEGGLQPQHF. Combining the CDR3 with reference TRBV5-1 and TRBJ1-5 gives the whole variable domain KAGVTQTPRYLIKTRGQQVTLSCSPISGHRSVSWYQQTPGQGLQFLFEYFSETQRNKGNFPGRFSGRQFSNSRSEMNVSTLELGDSALYLCASSLGEGGLQPQHFGDGTRLSIL.

This clone came up once. The chain has TRBV5-6 and TRBJ2-2, with 9 bases aligning to TRBD2. The CDR3 is 16 residues long. Unmatched junction bases numbered 9, after V lost 5 bases and J lost 4 bases. Germline V gene sequence: CDR1 SGHDT, CDR2 YYEEEE. CDR3 residues: CASRHRAGGPTGELFF. In DNA form, the CDR3 reads TGTGCCAGCAGGCATCGTGCGGGGGGGCCCACCGGGGAGCTGTTTTTT.

This clone has just a few counts. This sequence joins TRBV4-2 and TRBJ2-1; 14 positions agree with TRBD2. Per germline, CDR1 LGHNA and CDR2 YNFKEQ. CDR3 length: 16 amino acids. V shed 1 base, J shed 9 bases, and the junction held 5 bases outside the gene matches. CDR3 bases: TGTGCCAGCAGCCAAGGCCCGGGACTAGCGGGAGCTGAGCAGTTCTTC. This translates into CASSQGPGLAGAEQFF.

The chain has TRBV12-3 or TRBV12-4 and TRBJ2-7; unclear D gene. The CDR3 spans 13 residues. Trimming stripped 3 bases from V and 2 bases from J, with 8 bases between. CDR3 sequence reads: CASSLGSTYEQYF. DNA of the CDR3: TGTGCCAGCAGTTTGGGCAGCACCTACGAGCAGTACTTC.

The rearrangement uses TRBV7-8 and TRBJ1-5, with D perhaps TRBD1 (5 bases). The CDR3 totals 14 residues. V was cut by 5 bases and J by 2 bases, with 10 bases left in between. Germline lookup yields CDR1 SGHVS and CDR2 FQNEAQ. In DNA, the CDR3 is TGTGCCAGCAGCCTCGACAGAGGCAATCAGCCCCAGCATTTT. As protein: CASSLDRGNQPQHF.

J is TRBJ2-1 and V is TRBV3-1 (or the pseudogene TRBV3-2); 10 bases agree with TRBD2. Germline CDR1 LGHDT, CDR2 YNNKEL (reference sequence). Losses at the gene ends were 2 bases for V and 9 bases for J; bases not matched to a gene: 13. The CDR3 extends over 17 amino acids. The CDR3 is CASSQLLAGTAGGEQFF. In nucleotides, the CDR3 is TGTGCCAGCAGCCAACTACTAGCGGGAACCGCCGGGGGTGAGCAGTTCTTC.

This chain links TRBV9 with TRBJ2-3, with 10 nucleotides matching TRBD2. Germline lookup yields CDR1 SGDLS and CDR2 YYNGEE. The CDR3 length is 17 residues. The ends lost 0 bases at V and 1 base at J; junction bases unmatched: 5. The chain's CDR3 is CASSVAGGLAGTDTQYF. As DNA, the CDR3 is TGTGCCAGCAGCGTAGCAGGCGGACTAGCGGGCACAGATACGCAGTATTTT. Supplemented by reference TRBV9 and TRBJ2-3, the full variable domain reads DSGVTQTPKHLITATGQRVTLRCSPRSGDLSVYWYQQSLDQGLQFLIQYYNGEERAKGNILERFSAQQFPDLHSELNLSSLELGDSALYFCASSVAGGLAGTDTQYFGPGTRLTVL.

V is TRBV25-1 and J is TRBJ1-5; the D is unclear. This CDR3 has 13 amino acids. Germline lookup yields CDR1 MGHDK and CDR2 SYGVNS. V shed 6 bases and J shed 0 bases, with 6 bases lying between them. DNA of the CDR3: TGTGCCAGCAGCTGGAGTAGCAATCAGCCCCAGCATTTT. This codes for CASSWSSNQPQHF.

This sequence joins TRBV28 and TRBJ1-2, with D maybe TRBD1 (5 bases). Looked up from germline, CDR1 is MDHEN and CDR2 is SYDVKM. CDR3 size: 13 residues. V was shortened by 7 bases and J by 11 bases, with 20 bases between the two germline ends. CDR3 in DNA: TGTGCCAGCAAAGTTGAGGGGCGGGGCCGGTACACCTTC. Translated: CASKVEGRGRYTF.

V and J are TRBV4-1 and TRBJ1-2; TRBD1 agrees at 8 bases. J was trimmed by 6 bases and V by 3 bases; bases with no gene match: 9. The CDR3 runs to 15 residues. Germline V CDR1 and CDR2: MGHRA, YSYEKL. The CDR3 loop is CASSHLTGGVDGYTF. In nucleotides, the CDR3 is TGCGCCAGCAGCCATCTAACAGGGGGAGTGGATGGCTACACCTTC.

This clone occurred once. This chain connects TRBV11-2 to TRBJ2-1; no clear D gene. This CDR3 contains 16 residues. Per germline, CDR1 SGHAT and CDR2 FQNNGV. V gave up 0 bases and J gave up 0 bases, with 9 bases separating them. In DNA, the CDR3 is TGTGCCAGCAGCTTAGATCTAGGAATCTCCTACAATGAGCAGTTCTTC. This gives the protein CASSLDLGISYNEQFF.

The V call is TRBV25-1, the J call TRBJ1-2; 9 nucleotides match TRBD1. The trim removed 10 bases at V and 6 bases at J, leaving 3 bases unmatched. The CDR3 runs 11 residues. Germline-derived CDR1 and CDR2 are MGHDK and SYGVNS. This chain's CDR3 is CATGQGNGYTF. CDR3 coding DNA: TGTGCCACCGGACAGGGGAATGGCTACACCTTC.

The chain uses TRBV18 and TRBJ2-1; weak D call: TRBD1 (6 bases). CDR3 length equals 18 residues. Per the germline V gene, CDR1 is KGHSH and CDR2 is LQKENI. Trimming removed 2 bases from V and 0 bases from J, with 17 bases in between. The CDR3 bases are TGTGCCAGCTCACCAGACTTTGGGGGCGGAAGCTCCTACAATGAGCAGTTCTTC. This codes for CASSPDFGGGSSYNEQFF.

The chain is built from TRBV5-5 and TRBJ2-1; weak D call: TRBD2 (5 bases). V dropped 0 bases and J dropped 4 bases, with 14 bases sitting between them. The CDR3 length is 16 residues. Germline V gene data show CDR1 as SGHKS and CDR2 as YYEKEE (reference sequence). The CDR3 bases are TGTGCCAGCAGCTTGGCCCTTAGCGTGGAGTACAATGAGCAGTTCTTC. Translated: CASSLALSVEYNEQFF.

The CDR3: CASSLDSRNTIYF. The CDR3, as DNA: TGTGCCAGCAGCTTAGACAGTCGAAACACCATATATTTT. The rearrangement links TRBV11-3 to TRBJ1-3, with D unresolved. The CDR3 consists of 13 residues. Germline V lookup: CDR1 SGHNT, CDR2 YENEEA. V was clipped by 0 bases and J by 5 bases, with 5 bases between them.

The gene calls are TRBV27 and TRBJ2-2, with D unresolved. Between the trimmed V and J ends, which lost 2 bases and 0 bases, there was a span of 10 bases. The CDR3 is made up of 16 amino acids. Per the germline V gene, CDR1 is MNHEY and CDR2 is SMNVEV (reference sequence). The CDR3 nucleotides are TGTGCCAGCAGTTTACGCTTACAGACGAACACCGGGGAGCTGTTTTTT. Encoded protein: CASSLRLQTNTGELFF.

V usage is TRBV6-1 and J usage is TRBJ1-2, with TRBD1 matching over 9 bases. The CDR3 runs 18 residues. Germline-derived CDR1 and CDR2 are MNHNS and SASEGT. V dropped 0 bases and J dropped 5; count of bases not matched to a gene: 13. The DNA of the CDR3 is TGTGCCAGCAGTGAAGCTCAACCCCGACCACAGGGGGCGTATGGCTACACCTTC. As protein: CASSEAQPRPQGAYGYTF.

The chain couples TRBV10-2 to TRBJ2-3, with a possible D match to TRBD2 (6 bases). Germline CDR1 WSHSY, CDR2 SAAADI. This CDR3 region has 16 residues. Trimming took 6 bases from V and 0 from J, leaving 16 bases between them. CDR3 sequence: CASSNRDWRSTDTQYF. Written as DNA, the CDR3 is TGCGCCAGCAGCAACCGGGACTGGAGGAGCACAGATACGCAGTATTTT.

The CDR3 DNA reads as TGTGCCAGCAGCCGGATGGCGGTACATAACTATGGCTACACCTTC. This gives the protein CASSRMAVHNYGYTF. V gene TRBV6-5 combines with J gene TRBJ1-2; D gene ambiguous. The CDR3 is made up of 15 amino acids. Trimming pared 6 bases from V and 1 base from J, leaving 15 bases between. Looked up from germline, CDR1 is MNHEY and CDR2 is SVGAGI.

The V call is TRBV11-2, the J call TRBJ1-2; D not certain. V lost 5 bases to trimming and J lost 2 bases, with 9 bases between them. This CDR3 spans 13 amino acids. Germline CDR1 reads SGHAT; CDR2 reads FQNNGV. Here the CDR3 reads CASSQPGNYGYTF. Written as DNA, the CDR3 is TGTGCCAGCAGCCAACCCGGGAACTATGGCTACACCTTC.